The 31 T cell receptor beta chains listed next were all sequenced from one sample in a study of blood T cells in healthy people across ages (dated by TCRdb to between 2015 and 2016). Library preparation employed 5' RACE. TCRdb names Illumina HiSeq 2500 as the instrument used. A second PCR of roughly 7 to 12 cycles was run with a J-beta primer mix and a sample-barcoded 5' primer. TCRdb reworked the public reads: Q25 trimming with fastp, MiXCR clone assembly, productive beta chains retained. Here each entry gathers all rows of one CDR3 protein and keeps the most common genes and DNA. In this sample the table shows about 970,000 distinct CDR3 sequences, roughly 51% of which occur a single time. About a fifth of the sample comes from the top ten. The sequenced sample was blood. The receptor set was obtained from a woman aged 55 to 70 in good health.

The chain is built from TRBV28 and TRBJ1-2; D not certain. Germline V gene data show CDR1 as MDHEN and CDR2 as SYDVKM. The CDR3 sequence is 15 residues long. Trimming took 6 bases from V and 6 from J, leaving 20 bases between them. CDR3 sequence: CASSPPGFIVHGYTF. The DNA for the CDR3 is TGTGCCAGCAGCCCACCGGGTTTCATCGTCCATGGCTACACCTTC.

This clonotype turned up a few times. The CDR3 protein is CASSLGRVKNIQYF. Written as DNA, the CDR3 is TGTGCCAGCAGTTTAGGGAGGGTCAAAAACATTCAGTACTTC. This chain links TRBV28 with TRBJ2-4, with 7 bases that match TRBD2. From germline, CDR1 is MDHEN and CDR2 SYDVKM. V was pared by 2 bases and J by 3 bases, with 1 base of the junction left unmatched. This CDR3 comprises 14 residues.

This clonotype was observed a handful of times. The chain links TRBV20-1 to TRBJ2-1; 8 bases are a match to TRBD2. The ends lost 7 bases at V and 5 bases at J; junction bases unmatched: 10. Germline values: CDR1 DFQATT, CDR2 SNEGSKA (reference sequence). The CDR3 loop spans 14 amino acids. DNA of the CDR3: TGCAGTGGCTTAGCGGGGTTCGCCCACAATGAGCAGTTCTTC. Its protein product is CSGLAGFAHNEQFF.

The chain carries TRBV4-2 and TRBJ2-5; D not certain. This CDR3 is 14 amino acids long. The germline V gene encodes CDR1 LGHNA and CDR2 YNFKEQ. The V gene lost 0 bases and the J gene lost 2 bases, with 7 bases spanning the gap. The CDR3 reads CASSQDLEQETQYF. CDR3 DNA sequence: TGTGCCAGCAGCCAAGATCTGGAACAAGAGACCCAGTACTTC.

In this sample, this clonotype turned up a few times. This chain uses TRBV7-2 with TRBJ2-5; 10 bases agree with TRBD2. Germline V gene data show CDR1 as SGHTA and CDR2 as FQGNSA. There are 14 residues in the CDR3. V lost 5 bases to trimming and J lost 5 bases; unmatched junction nucleotides: 5. The CDR3 nucleotides read TGTGCCAGCAGCCAAGCGGGAGGGCCTGAGACCCAGTACTTC. The encoded protein is CASSQAGGPETQYF.

The chain joins TRBV2 to TRBJ2-5; D is ambiguous. The CDR3 spans 13 residues. Germline CDR1 SNHLY, CDR2 FYNNEI. Trimming stripped 4 bases from V and 5 bases from J, with 11 bases between. CDR3: CASSGTRRETQYF. CDR3 coding DNA: TGTGCCAGCAGTGGGACCCGTCGGGAGACCCAGTACTTC.

V gene TRBV7-2 combines with J gene TRBJ2-7, with D maybe TRBD2 (5 bases). The CDR3 loop spans 15 amino acids. Germline loops: CDR1 SGHTA, CDR2 FQGNSA. V gave up 3 bases and J gave up 0 bases, with 12 bases separating them. The CDR3 nucleotides read TGTGCCAGCAGCTTTCTAGCTGCGATCTCCTACGAGCAGTACTTC. It yields the protein CASSFLAAISYEQYF. The entire variable domain, with the rest obtained from reference TRBV7-2 and TRBJ2-7, is as follows: GAGVSQSPSNKVTEKGKDVELRCDPISGHTALYWYRQSLGQGLEFLIYFQGNSAPDKSGLPSDRFSAERTGGSVSTLTIQRTQQEDSAVYLCASSFLAAISYEQYFGPGTRLTVT.

V gene TRBV20-1 combines with J gene TRBJ2-2, with D perhaps TRBD1 or TRBD2 (5 bases each). Trimming removed 0 bases from V and 4 bases from J, with 18 bases in between. Per the germline V gene, CDR1 is DFQATT and CDR2 is SNEGSKA (reference sequence). CDR3 length equals 17 residues. The CDR3 DNA reads as TGCAGTGCTAGAGATGGTGGGACGGCCCGGCGCACCGGGGAGCTGTTTTTT. This encodes CSARDGGTARRTGELFF.

V and J are TRBV25-1 and TRBJ1-4; tentative D call: TRBD1 (6 bases). Germline V gene data show CDR1 as MGHDK and CDR2 as SYGVNS. The CDR3 covers 14 residues. V was shortened by 10 bases and J by 8 bases, with 20 bases between the two germline ends. The CDR3 DNA reads as TGTGCCACGTCACGCAGGGGCTTGCGCGAAAAACTGTTTTTT. It translates to CATSRRGLREKLFF.

This clonotype was seen a handful of times. The chain carries TRBV25-1 and TRBJ1-1, with D tentatively TRBD1 (5 bases). V was clipped by 6 bases and J by 6 bases, with 11 bases between them. The CDR3 loop spans 12 amino acids. The germline V gene encodes CDR1 MGHDK and CDR2 SYGVNS. CDR3 amino acids: CASRGPVAEAFF. The CDR3 DNA is TGTGCCAGCAGGGGACCGGTCGCTGAAGCTTTCTTT.

In nucleotides, the CDR3 is TGTGCCAGCGCCCAACCGGGACGGATACAAGAGACCCAGTACTTC. Translated, it gives CASAQPGRIQETQYF. The chain recombines TRBV25-1 with TRBJ2-5; D may match TRBD1 or TRBD2 (5 bases each). This CDR3 has 15 residues. Trimming left V 8 bases short and J 2 bases short, with 18 bases between. The germline V gene encodes CDR1 MGHDK and CDR2 SYGVNS.

The chain has TRBV27 and TRBJ1-5, with TRBD1 identical over 7 bases. The V gene's germline CDR1 is MNHEY and CDR2 SMNVEV (reference sequence). CDR3 length: 15 amino acids. With 6 bases clipped from V and 5 bases from J, the junction kept 10 bases outside the gene matches. The CDR3 loop is CASREQGIRDQPQHF. In DNA, the CDR3 is TGTGCCAGCAGGGAACAGGGGATCAGGGATCAGCCCCAGCATTTT.

This clonotype was counted at least ten times. J is TRBJ2-2 and V is TRBV29-1; 11 bases align to TRBD2. The germline gives CDR1 SQVTM, CDR2 ANQGSEA. The CDR3 length is 16 residues. The V gene end was trimmed by 5 bases and the J gene end by 1 base; junction bases not matched to a gene: 6. The DNA of the CDR3 is TGCAGCGTTCGAGAAGGGACTAGCGGGAACACCGGGGAGCTGTTTTTT. Encoded protein: CSVREGTSGNTGELFF.

This chain links TRBV12-3 or TRBV12-4 with TRBJ2-3; no firm D call. Trimming pared 4 bases from V and 1 base from J, leaving 9 bases between. CDR3 size: 14 residues. The CDR3 spells CASSSLTGTDTQYF. The DNA for the CDR3 is TGTGCCAGCAGTTCGCTAACAGGCACAGATACGCAGTATTTT.

This clonotype turned up a few times. CDR3 coding DNA: TGCGCCAGCAGCCAAGATCTGCCAACGACTAGCGGGAGTCGGAATGAGCAGTTCTTC. It encodes CASSQDLPTTSGSRNEQFF. This chain joins TRBV4-3 and TRBJ2-1; 12 bases agree with TRBD2. CDR1 is LGHNA and CDR2 is YSLEER in the germline V gene. V lost 0 bases, J lost 7 bases, and 13 bases stayed unmatched. The CDR3 loop spans 19 amino acids.

The chain's CDR3 is CASMAEGETQYF. CDR3 bases: TGTGCCAGCATGGCGGAGGGGGAGACCCAGTACTTC. The rearrangement links TRBV2 to TRBJ2-5, with a possible D match to TRBD2 (6 bases). Germline CDR1 and CDR2: SNHLY and FYNNEI. Trimming removed 7 bases at V and 5 bases at J, with 11 bases between. The CDR3 is made up of 12 amino acids.

The sample holds a few counts of this clonotype. This sequence joins TRBV28 and TRBJ1-6, with D hard to call. This CDR3 is 13 amino acids long. Deletions cut 5 bases from V and 7 bases from J, with 9 bases between. Germline-derived CDR1 and CDR2 are MDHEN and SYDVKM. Here the CDR3 reads CASSPDRNSPLHF. The CDR3 region has the DNA TGTGCCAGCAGTCCCGATCGGAATTCACCCCTCCACTTT. The full variable domain, in which reference TRBV28 and TRBJ1-6 provide the parts outside the CDR3, is DVKVTQSSRYLVKRTGEKVFLECVQDMDHENMFWYRQDPGLGLRLIYFSYDVKMKEKGDIPEGYSVSREKKERFSLILESASTNQTSMYLCASSPDRNSPLHFGNGTRLTVT.

This clonotype was found a few times. This rearrangement joins TRBV9 to TRBJ2-6; TRBD1 is a possible D gene (6 bases). The CDR3 spans 17 residues. Germline-derived CDR1 and CDR2 are SGDLS and YYNGEE. The V end was cut by 0 bases, the J end by 0 bases, with 10 bases between. The CDR3, as DNA: TGTGCCAGCAGCGTAGTATGGGACAACTCTGGGGCCAACGTCCTGACTTTC. Its translation is CASSVVWDNSGANVLTF.

CDR3 coding DNA: TGTGCCAGCAGCCGGACTAGTTTCGAGCAGTTCTTC. This sequence encodes CASSRTSFEQFF. The chain uses TRBV3-1 and TRBJ2-1; TRBD2 agrees at 7 bases. Germline V gene data show CDR1 as LGHDT and CDR2 as YNNKEL (reference sequence). The length of the CDR3 is 12 residues. J was trimmed by 10 bases and V by 4 bases; bases with no gene match: 4.

With respect to this clonotype: One junction end disagrees with the germline gene, perhaps due to a read error. This chain uses TRBV20-1 with TRBJ2-4; D ambiguous. This CDR3 is built from 12 residues. Germline V gene lookup returns CDR1 DFQATT and CDR2 SNEGSKA (reference sequence). The CDR3 loop reads CSVRRRNDIRYF. CDR3 in DNA: TGTAGTGTTAGGCGAAGGAATGACATTCGGTACTTC.

The rearrangement joins TRBV18 to TRBJ2-1; D is perhaps TRBD1 (6 bases). The CDR3 runs to 18 residues. CDR1 and CDR2 from the germline V gene are KGHSH and LQKENI. V lost 2 bases to trimming and J lost 0 bases, with 17 bases between them. The CDR3 nucleotides are TGTGCCAGCTCACCAATTTACACAGGACAGCCCTCCTACAATGAGCAGTTCTTC. Protein sequence: CASSPIYTGQPSYNEQFF. Drawing the rest from reference TRBV18 and TRBJ2-1, the complete variable domain is NAGVMQNPRHLVRRRGQEARLRCSPMKGHSHVYWYRQLPEEGLKFMVYLQKENIIDESGMPKERFSAEFPKEGPSILRIQQVVRGDSAAYFCASSPIYTGQPSYNEQFFGPGTRLTVL.

The chain carries TRBV20-1 and TRBJ2-1; TRBD2 matches 7 bases. Looked up from germline, CDR1 is DFQATT and CDR2 is SNEGSKA (reference sequence). V was clipped by 6 bases and J by 7 bases; unmatched bases: 12. The CDR3 spans 14 residues. The CDR3 nucleotides read TGCAGTGCCGCCCGGGGCGGGAGCTCGAATGAGCAGTTCTTC. Translated: CSAARGGSSNEQFF.

This chain uses TRBV15 with TRBJ2-3, with 12 bases fitting TRBD2. The V gene's germline CDR1 is LNHNV and CDR2 YYDKDF (reference sequence). Unmatched junction bases numbered 5, after V lost 4 bases and J lost 6 bases. This CDR3 contains 15 residues. The CDR3 nucleotides read TGTGCCACCAGCAATCTAGCGGGAGGGATGGATACGCAGTATTTT. This sequence encodes CATSNLAGGMDTQYF.

The chain combines TRBV28 with TRBJ2-7; weak D call: TRBD1 (5 bases). The germline gives CDR1 MDHEN, CDR2 SYDVKM. The CDR3 has 13 amino acids. This chain's CDR3 is CVTRAGPVYEQYF. The CDR3 DNA follows: TGTGTCACACGGGCAGGGCCCGTCTACGAGCAGTACTTC.

V gene TRBV24-1 combines with J gene TRBJ2-7; D call uncertain. Per germline, CDR1 KGHDR and CDR2 SFDVKD. V dropped 1 base and J dropped 6 bases, with 9 bases sitting between them. The CDR3 runs to 13 residues. In DNA form, the CDR3 reads TGTGCCACCAGTGATTTCCCCTGGGGCGAGCAGTACTTC. It translates to CATSDFPWGEQYF.

This rearrangement joins TRBV3-1 to TRBJ2-3; no clear D. The CDR3 covers 13 residues. Germline V gene sequence: CDR1 LGHDT, CDR2 YNNKEL (reference sequence). V lost 1 base to trimming and J lost 7 bases, with 9 bases between them. Written as DNA, the CDR3 is TGTGCCAGCAGCCAAGCTAGAATCCATACGCAGTATTTT. As protein: CASSQARIHTQYF.

CDR3 region: CASSTRWSSSGNYEQYF. In nucleotides, the CDR3 is TGTGCCAGCAGCACAAGGTGGTCGTCTAGCGGCAACTACGAGCAGTACTTC. This chain connects TRBV5-6 to TRBJ2-7; the match to TRBD2 covers 7 bases. The CDR3 length is 17 residues. CDR1 SGHDT and CDR2 YYEEEE come from the germline V gene. J lost 3 bases, V lost 4 bases, and 16 bases had no gene match.

The J gene is TRBJ2-1, the V gene TRBV28, with a weak D call TRBD2 (6 bases). The CDR3 is made up of 14 amino acids. Germline V lookup: CDR1 MDHEN, CDR2 SYDVKM. The V end lost 7 bases, the J end lost 3 bases, and 13 bases lay between the germline ends. The CDR3 spells CASNRMGGYNEQFF. The CDR3 coding sequence is TGTGCCAGCAATCGCATGGGGGGCTACAATGAGCAGTTCTTC.

This clonotype was detected once. DNA of the CDR3: TGTGCCAGCAGCCAAACGCCGAGGTCTTATGGCTACACCTTC. This codes for CASSQTPRSYGYTF. This rearrangement joins TRBV14 to TRBJ1-2; D is unclear. Germline CDR1 is SGHDN and CDR2 is FVKESK. With 2 bases removed from V and 5 bases from J, the gap between germline ends came to 12 bases. This CDR3 has 14 residues. Based on the CDR3 plus reference TRBV14 and TRBJ1-2, the full variable domain is EAGVTQFPSHSVIEKGQTVTLRCDPISGHDNLYWYRRVMGKEIKFLLHFVKESKQDESGMPNNRFLAERTGGTYSTLKVQPAELEDSGVYFCASSQTPRSYGYTFGSGTRLTVV.

V is TRBV7-2 and J is TRBJ2-5; D is unclear. This CDR3 has 16 amino acids. V was shortened by 2 bases and J by 4 bases, with 17 bases between the two germline ends. Germline V CDR1 and CDR2: SGHTA, FQGNSA. As DNA, the CDR3 is TGTGCCAGCAGCTTAAGGCTCTCCGCCCTGGGAGAGACCCAGTACTTC. This encodes CASSLRLSALGETQYF.

The table lists this clonotype with a count of one. The junction differs from germline at one of its ends, possibly a read error. The V call is TRBV13, the J call TRBJ1-1, with D perhaps TRBD1 (5 bases). The CDR3 runs 13 residues. Germline V gives CDR1 PRHDT, CDR2 FYEKMQ (reference sequence). Here the CDR3 DNA reads TGTGCCGGCAGCTTAGGCCATGGGGGTGAAGCTTTCTTT. Translation: CAGSLGHGGEAFF. Looking up the rest from reference TRBV13 and TRBJ1-1 gives the full variable domain: AAGVIQSPRHLIKEKRETATLKCYPIPRHDTVYWYQQGPGQDPQFLISFYEKMQSDKGSIPDRFSAQQFSDYHSELNMSSLELGDSALYFCAGSLGHGGEAFFGQGTRLTVV.